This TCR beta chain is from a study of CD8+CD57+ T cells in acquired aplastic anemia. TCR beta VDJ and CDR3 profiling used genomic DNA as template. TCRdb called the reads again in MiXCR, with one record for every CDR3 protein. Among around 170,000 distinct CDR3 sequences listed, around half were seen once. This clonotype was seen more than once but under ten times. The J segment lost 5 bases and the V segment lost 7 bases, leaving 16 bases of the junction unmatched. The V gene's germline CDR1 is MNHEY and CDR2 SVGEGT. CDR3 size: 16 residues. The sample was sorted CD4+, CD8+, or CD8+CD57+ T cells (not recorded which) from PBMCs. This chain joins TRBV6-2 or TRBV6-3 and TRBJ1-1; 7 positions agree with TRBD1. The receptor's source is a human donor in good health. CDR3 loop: CASTSTIYWTGTEAFF. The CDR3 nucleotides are TGTGCCAGCACTTCCACAATCTATTGGACAGGTACTGAAGCTTTCTTT.